The source of this T cell receptor (beta chain) is a study of T-cell reconstitution after alpha-beta-depleted transplantation in children. Unique molecular identifiers tagged the TCRbeta library. A single record per CDR3 protein comes from TCRdb applying MiXCR to the PCR reads. Among about 830,000 distinct CDR3 sequences listed, roughly 15% were seen once. This clonotype occurred many times. Its target is not known. Study conclusions and caveats: The high TCRbeta diversity at day 60 in some patients came from surviving recipient T cells and thymic progenitors. There were reportedly several hundred expanded graft clones from which alpha-beta T cells came about two months after transplant. From newly produced T cells came most of the T-cell counts and diversity one year after transplant.

The sequence was obtained from a male patient between 10 and 17 years old who had a stem cell transplant for acute lymphoblastic leukemia, so the T cells may come from the graft donor. The sequencing here drew on PBMCs, mostly from graft donor cells, taken 360 days after TCRalphabeta/CD19-depleted stem cell transplant.

CDR3 coding DNA: TGCGCCAGCAGGAGTCCCTTGGGGGGGAACACCGGGGAGCTGTTTTTT. Translating gives CASRSPLGGNTGELFF. The chain couples TRBV4-1 to TRBJ2-2; D perhaps matches TRBD2 (6 bases). Germline CDR1 reads MGHRA; CDR2 reads YSYEKL. Between the trimmed V and J ends, which lost 6 bases and 1 base, there was a span of 15 bases. This CDR3 has 16 amino acids.